This T cell receptor (beta chain) was recovered during a study of shared clonotypes between healthy human individuals. CD8 cells regarded as naive lacked CD45RO, were positively chosen for CCR7, and omitted terminally differentiated effector memory CD45RA+ cells. The donors, healthy adults who were HIV-negative, had experienced no recent acute infections or vaccinations. Points on this clone: Its antigen is as yet unknown. One end of the junction varies from germline; a read error may be responsible.

Study results and caveats: A handful of donors showed sharing of about 5.5% of naive CD4 clonotypes. Despite large depth, sorted-subset datasets appeared incompletely sequenced.

Per the germline V gene, CDR1 is MDHEN and CDR2 is SYDVKM. The CDR3 runs 14 residues. Researchers divided each subset's genomic DNA evenly across several immunoSEQ plates. Sequencing used immunoSEQ multiplex PCR; TCRdb keeps in-frame clones, though not all of them. The profile shows about 2.2 million clones, just over 90% of them singletons. This chain joins TRBV28 and TRBJ2-7, with 10 bases aligning to TRBD1. The source of this sequence is a man in his late teens or twenties in good health. Some clones in this sample may be carry-over from other donors' samples. The sample taken for sequencing was naive CD8+ T cells from PBMCs. The CDR3 loop is CTSRGQGGSYEQYF. The CDR3 DNA follows: TGTACCAGCAGAGGACAGGGGGGAAGCTACGAGCAGTACTTC.